This TCR beta chain was recovered during a study of cytomegalovirus exposure and HLA in healthy donors. Study-wide context: Earlier work reported 95 million to 130 million unique TCR beta sequences from some 180 million T cells.

Remarks on this clone: As yet, its antigen is unknown.

Study conclusions and caveats: An observed cluster of highly shared sequence variants was recorded as a likely sequencing artifact.

V was pared by 8 bases and J by 8 bases, with 18 bases between. This CDR3 is built from 14 residues. Germline V gene data show CDR1 as MNHNS and CDR2 as SASEGT. With 60 Vbeta and 13 Jbeta primers, the PCR was carried out. TCRdb keeps only in-frame clones here, not all; method: immunoSEQ multiplex PCR. This table has roughly 150,000 clones, approximately 83% appearing once. The sequenced sample consisted of PBMCs. V and J are TRBV6-1 and TRBJ2-2; D ambiguous. This clonotype was obtained from a woman aged 18 to 35 in good health and CMV-seronegative. The chain's CDR3 is CASGLDLAGGELFF. Here the CDR3 DNA reads TGTGCCAGCGGCCTGGATTTGGCAGGAGGGGAGCTGTTTTTT.